This entry lists 8 T cell receptor beta chains sequenced from one sample in a study of regulatory T cells in long-lasting Graves disease. Time point of the sample: persistent/refractory GD, antithyroid drugs over 5 years with positive TRAb. PBMCs provided the RNA from which the TCR library was made. Arm-PCR of CDR3 regions and iRepertoire HTBI primers were used to build TCR beta libraries. One entry per CDR3 protein, called by TCRdb with MiXCR from the multiplex PCR reads. The data contain 310,000 or so distinct CDR3 sequences, 20% to 25% of them singletons. The starting material was peripheral blood mononuclear cells (PBMCs), obtained when the disease was refractory, from a patient treated with antithyroid drugs. Receptors were obtained from a female donor with Graves disease.

This clonotype was detected a few times. The chain links TRBV14 to TRBJ1-1; a possible D gene is TRBD1 (5 bases). This CDR3 has 14 amino acids. V dropped 6 bases and J dropped 3 bases, with 14 bases sitting between them. The germline gives CDR1 SGHDN, CDR2 FVKESK. The CDR3 DNA is TGTGCCAGCAGACCTACAGGTTTCGACACTGAAGCTTTCTTT. It yields the protein CASRPTGFDTEAFF.

The chain couples TRBV6-5 to TRBJ1-5, with D maybe TRBD1 (5 bases). V shed 0 bases and J shed 8 bases, with 14 bases lying between them. The CDR3 has 15 amino acids. Germline-derived CDR1 and CDR2 are MNHEY and SVGAGI. CDR3 coding DNA: TGTGCCAGCAGTTACTCGAATTTAGGGGTTGAGCCCCAGCATTTT. Its protein is CASSYSNLGVEPQHF.

This clonotype was detected a few times. V and J are TRBV7-9 and TRBJ2-5; D call uncertain. Trimming shortened V by 1 base and J by 4 bases, and 7 bases separated the two germline ends. The germline V gene encodes CDR1 SEHNR and CDR2 FQNEAQ (reference sequence). This CDR3 has 13 amino acids. This CDR3 reads CASSLVAIETQYF. The CDR3 coding sequence is TGTGCCAGCAGCTTAGTCGCGATAGAGACCCAGTACTTC.

Many counts were recorded for this clonotype. The chain recombines TRBV15 with TRBJ1-5; 7 bases match TRBD1. The V and J ends lost 0 bases and 3 bases, in that order; junction bases with no gene match: 11. Germline lookup yields CDR1 LNHNV and CDR2 YYDKDF (reference sequence). CDR3 length: 18 residues. CDR3 DNA: TGTGCCACCAGCAGAGACGGATGGCCGGGACAGACCAATCAGCCCCAGCATTTT. Its translation is CATSRDGWPGQTNQPQHF.

Comments on this clonotype: This could be a read error, since a much larger clone is one nucleotide away. This chain connects TRBV7-2 to TRBJ2-5, with TRBD1 as a possible D gene (5 bases). The CDR3 extends over 14 amino acids. V dropped 4 bases and J dropped 5 bases, with 14 bases sitting between them. The V gene's germline CDR1 is SGHTA and CDR2 FQGNSA. The CDR3 bases are TGTGCCAGCAGCTCACAGGAGCCCGACGAGACCCAGTACTTC. It yields the protein CASSSQEPDETQYF.

The V and J genes are TRBV7-2 and TRBJ2-2; 7 bases line up with TRBD2. The germline CDR1 and CDR2 sequences are SGHTA and FQGNSA. The trim removed 0 bases at V and 1 base at J, leaving 8 bases unmatched. CDR3 length: 18 amino acids. CDR3 sequence reads: CASSLARVLAGNTGELFF. In DNA, the CDR3 is TGTGCCAGCAGCTTAGCCCGGGTGTTAGCGGGGAACACCGGGGAGCTGTTTTTT.

J is TRBJ1-1 and V is TRBV4-2; D uncertain. The CDR3 spans 12 residues. V was trimmed by 1 base and J by 8 bases, leaving 8 bases between them. Germline CDR1 is LGHNA and CDR2 is YNFKEQ. DNA for the CDR3: TGTGCCAGCAGCCAAGGGCCCATAGAAGCTTTCTTT. This gives the protein CASSQGPIEAFF.

Worth noting for this clonotype: A far larger clone is off by one base, so a read error is likely. The chain carries TRBV12-3 or TRBV12-4 and TRBJ2-7, with D possibly matching TRBD1 (5 bases). The CDR3 has 11 amino acids. The CDR3, as DNA: TGTGCCAGCAGTGGGGCCTACGAGCAGCACTTC. It codes for CASSGAYEQHF.